These 21 T cell receptor beta chains were sequenced from one sample in a study of OX40 agonist ivuxolimab in advanced cancers. The library was made by the immunoSEQ multiplex PCR assay. TCRdb re-hosts the immuneACCESS table, in-frame sequences only. Its copies lack some clones; in the studies checked, an unresolved V gene accounts for under half of them, and the cause for the rest is not known. This sample holds 40,000 to 60,000 clones; approximately 81% were observed only once. Roughly 21% of the sample goes to the ten largest clones. Sequenced here: CD4+ or CD8+ T cells sorted from blood, sampled in a trial of the OX40 agonist ivuxolimab. The origin of the receptors is an adult with an advanced solid tumor such as melanoma, head and neck, liver or kidney cancer.

The chain has TRBV5-1 and TRBJ2-1; 8 nucleotides match TRBD2. Germline-derived CDR1 and CDR2 are SGHRS and YFSETQ. CDR3 size: 15 residues. Losses at the gene ends were 7 bases for V and 5 bases for J; bases not matched to a gene: 11. For the CDR3, the DNA is TGCGCCAGCTTCCATGGACTAGCAGATAACAATGAGCAGTTCTTC. This gives the protein CASFHGLADNNEQFF.

This clone has only one observation. The chain recombines TRBV7-2 with TRBJ2-7; possibly TRBD1 for D (5 bases). V lost 3 bases, J lost 3 bases, and 6 bases lay in between. The length of the CDR3 is 12 residues. The germline gives CDR1 SGHTA, CDR2 FQGNSA. In nucleotides, the CDR3 is TGTGCCAGCAGCTTTGACAGCTACGAGCAGTACTTC. Protein sequence: CASSFDSYEQYF.

The chain links TRBV19 to TRBJ1-5; D unresolved. The germline gives CDR1 LNHDA, CDR2 SQIVND (reference sequence). The CDR3 sequence is 18 residues long. Trimming cost V 1 base and J 0 bases, with 16 bases left between them. This CDR3 reads CASSIVGEYQHSNQPQHF. The CDR3 DNA follows: TGTGCCAGTAGTATAGTCGGTGAGTACCAGCATAGCAATCAGCCCCAGCATTTT.

This clone was observed once. The gene calls are TRBV5-6 and TRBJ1-6, with TRBD1 matching 9 bases. The junction had 8 bases not matched to a gene; V was cut back by 1 base and J by 6 bases. The CDR3 loop spans 17 amino acids. CDR1 is SGHDT, CDR2 YYEEEE, per germline. CDR3 coding DNA: TGTGCCAGCAGCTTGCAAGGACAGGGGTTCGGTAATTCACCCCTCCACTTT. This encodes CASSLQGQGFGNSPLHF.

This clone showed up just once. The chain is built from TRBV6-1 and TRBJ1-1; TRBD1 is a possible D gene (5 bases). Germline V CDR1 and CDR2: MNHNS, SASEGT. CDR3 length: 13 residues. Trimming cost V 3 bases and J 5 bases, with 10 bases left between them. The CDR3 loop reads CASSDQGGTEAFF. CDR3 nucleotides: TGTGCCAGCAGTGACCAGGGCGGTACTGAAGCTTTCTTT.

V gene TRBV25-1 combines with J gene TRBJ1-2; tentative D call: TRBD1 (6 bases). The CDR3 sequence is 10 residues long. Looked up from germline, CDR1 is MGHDK and CDR2 is SYGVNS. Trimming removed 10 bases from V and 10 bases from J, with 13 bases in between. CDR3 nucleotide sequence: TGTGCCACCCTCCAGGGGTCCTACACCTTC. Encoded protein: CATLQGSYTF.

This chain connects TRBV6-1 to TRBJ1-5; D uncertain. CDR1 and CDR2 from the germline V gene are MNHNS and SASEGT. The V and J ends lost 4 bases and 4 bases respectively, with 17 bases between them. CDR3 length: 16 amino acids. The CDR3 protein is CASSAGVSRRNQPQHF. In DNA form, the CDR3 reads TGTGCCAGCAGTGCTGGCGTGTCCCGCCGGAATCAGCCCCAGCATTTT.

This clone was seen a single time. The chain has TRBV5-1 and TRBJ2-7, with 9 nucleotides matching TRBD1. The CDR3 covers 14 residues. V trimming: 4 bases; J trimming: 3 bases; junction bases outside the gene matches: 5. The germline V gene encodes CDR1 SGHRS and CDR2 YFSETQ. CDR3 bases: TGCGCCAGCAGCGATGACAGGGGGGTCTACGAGCAGTACTTC. Translated: CASSDDRGVYEQYF. Variable domain in full (rest from reference TRBV5-1 and TRBJ2-7): KAGVTQTPRYLIKTRGQQVTLSCSPISGHRSVSWYQQTPGQGLQFLFEYFSETQRNKGNFPGRFSGRQFSNSRSEMNVSTLELGDSALYLCASSDDRGVYEQYFGPGTRLTVT.

The genes are TRBV10-1 and TRBJ1-1; D is unclear. Germline-derived CDR1 and CDR2 are WNHNN and SYGVQD (reference sequence). Trimming stripped 8 bases from V and 1 base from J, with 8 bases between. CDR3 length: 12 amino acids. CDR3 amino acids: CASSATNTEAFF. CDR3 nucleotides: TGCGCCAGCTCGGCGACGAACACTGAAGCTTTCTTT.

The V call is TRBV15, the J call TRBJ1-1, with 7 bases fitting TRBD1. This CDR3 is built from 15 residues. The V segment lost 5 bases and the J segment 1 base; nucleotides outside the gene matches: 7. CDR1 LNHNV and CDR2 YYDKDF come from the germline V gene (reference sequence). The CDR3 here is CATSPRRGTNTEAFF. The CDR3 DNA reads TGTGCCACCAGCCCGCGCAGGGGGACGAACACTGAAGCTTTCTTT.

This chain joins TRBV6-1 and TRBJ1-2; 7 nucleotides agree with TRBD1. Germline trimming cut 6 bases from V and 3 bases from J; bases unmatched to any gene: 1. This CDR3 has 12 amino acids. The germline CDR1 and CDR2 sequences are MNHNS and SASEGT. The CDR3, as DNA: TGTGCCAGCAGAGGGACAGACTATGGCTACACCTTC. Protein product: CASRGTDYGYTF.

This chain links TRBV7-9 with TRBJ2-1; D gene uncertain. The CDR3 is made up of 13 amino acids. Germline CDR1 is SEHNR and CDR2 is FQNEAQ (reference sequence). V was shortened by 4 bases and J by 4 bases, with 8 bases between the two germline ends. The CDR3 is CASSYLGYNEQFF. CDR3 nucleotides: TGTGCCAGCAGCTATCTGGGTTACAATGAGCAGTTCTTC.

The chain joins TRBV29-1 to TRBJ1-3; D may be TRBD1 (6 bases). CDR3 length: 15 residues. V lost 7 bases and J lost 0, with 16 bases in between. The germline V gene encodes CDR1 SQVTM and CDR2 ANQGSEA. CDR3 amino acids: CSAKGGLLSGNTIYF. The CDR3 DNA sequence: TGCAGCGCCAAGGGGGGGCTCCTCTCTGGAAACACCATATATTTT.

This rearrangement joins TRBV19 to TRBJ1-1; D is possibly TRBD1 (6 bases). This CDR3 region has 13 residues. Trimming shortened V by 6 bases and J by 1 base, and 9 bases separated the two germline ends. CDR1 and CDR2 (germline): LNHDA, SQIVND (reference sequence). This CDR3 is CASRGAGNTEAFF. The CDR3, as DNA: TGTGCCAGTAGGGGGGCGGGGAACACTGAAGCTTTCTTT.

V gene TRBV4-1 combines with J gene TRBJ1-5; a weak D match, TRBD1 (5 bases). V shed 1 base and J shed 4 bases, with 8 bases lying between them. Germline V gene sequence: CDR1 MGHRA, CDR2 YSYEKL. The CDR3 has 14 residues. Written as DNA, the CDR3 is TGCGCCAGCAGCCAAGGCCAGGGAAATCAGCCCCAGCATTTT. As protein: CASSQGQGNQPQHF.

This clone was observed once. The rearrangement joins TRBV4-1 to TRBJ2-1, with TRBD2 as a possible D gene (5 bases). Trimming removed 1 base at V and 0 bases at J, with 10 bases between. Germline V gives CDR1 MGHRA, CDR2 YSYEKL. There are 16 residues in the CDR3. In nucleotides, the CDR3 is TGCGCCAGCAGCCAAGCGGGCGGGTTCTCCTACAATGAGCAGTTCTTC. Encoded protein: CASSQAGGFSYNEQFF.

This chain uses TRBV7-8 with TRBJ2-5; 16 nucleotides match TRBD2. Germline values: CDR1 SGHVS, CDR2 FQNEAQ. The CDR3 has 18 amino acids. V shed 3 bases, J shed 5 bases, and the junction held 9 bases outside the gene matches. The CDR3 spells CASSFLPGTSGGAETQYF. In nucleotides, the CDR3 is TGTGCCAGCAGCTTCCTTCCCGGGACTAGCGGGGGGGCTGAGACCCAGTACTTC.

The gene calls are TRBV7-3 and TRBJ1-1; D call uncertain. Germline-derived CDR1 and CDR2 are SGHTA and FQGTGA. This CDR3 is built from 14 residues. V was clipped by 2 bases and J by 1 base, with 8 bases between them. The CDR3 nucleotides read TGTGCCAGCAGCTTAGGGTATGGGAACACTGAAGCTTTCTTT. It yields the protein CASSLGYGNTEAFF.

This sequence joins TRBV30 and TRBJ2-7; TRBD2 matches at 11 bases. Germline-derived CDR1 and CDR2 are GTSNPN and SVGIG (reference sequence). The CDR3 consists of 15 residues. With V trimmed by 3 bases and J by 5 bases, 9 bases remained unmatched. CDR3 sequence (DNA): TGTGCCTGGAGCCAAGCGAGACTAGCGGGGAACGAGCAGTACTTC. The encoded protein is CAWSQARLAGNEQYF.

This chain connects TRBV19 to TRBJ2-7; possibly TRBD1 for D (6 bases). V lost 5 bases and J 0 bases, leaving 11 bases between the germline ends. The CDR3 is made up of 14 amino acids. Per germline, CDR1 LNHDA and CDR2 SQIVND (reference sequence). The CDR3 DNA sequence: TGTGCCAGTAGTCAGGGGCCAGGCTCCTACGAGCAGTACTTC. Translating gives CASSQGPGSYEQYF.

This clone is medium-sized within its sample. The J gene is TRBJ2-7, the V gene TRBV10-2; possibly TRBD1 for D (5 bases). The CDR3 loop spans 13 amino acids. Germline CDR1 reads WSHSY; CDR2 reads SAAADI. The ends were cut back, 3 bases at V and 2 bases at J, with 8 bases in the middle. The CDR3 reads CASSDQGAYEQYF. CDR3 in DNA: TGCGCCAGCAGTGACCAGGGTGCCTACGAGCAGTACTTC.